The sequence of this T cell receptor beta chain was determined in a study of T cells expressing NK-cell markers. The wider study: Beta-chain profiling covered CD3+CD56+NKG2C+, CD3+CD56+NKG2C- and CD3+CD56-NKG2C+ sorted subsets. Study results and caveats: In several donors, dominant clonotypes made up about 28.3-60.1% of CD3+CD56-NKG2C+ cells.

With the 5' RACE reads reprocessed, TCRdb shows one record per CDR3 protein and no DNA. This sample's table has about 370,000 distinct CDR3 sequences. The CDR3 extends over 13 amino acids. Germline V gives CDR1 SGHRS, CDR2 YFSETQ. Of note for this clonotype: Its specificity is unknown.

The chain links TRBV5-1 to TRBJ1-2. This TCR derives from a woman aged 45 to 65 in good health. The sequencing input was blood T cells: a sorted CD56 or NKG2C T cell subset, CD4+ or CD8+ T cells, or bulk PBMC T cells (not recorded which). The CDR3 sequence: CASSDAGPHGYTF.